This TCR beta chain was identified in a study of T cell changes during pregnancy in multiple sclerosis. The CDR3 is 15 amino acids. Germline V gene data show CDR1 as LNHDA and CDR2 as SQIVND (reference sequence). Germline trimming cut 3 bases from V and 1 base from J; bases unmatched to any gene: 3. Libraries were prepared by immunoSEQ multiplex PCR; TCRdb keeps only in-frame clonotypes and omits some of them. The data hold 45,000 to 55,000 clones, with approximately 92% observed a single time. The receptor was derived from a female donor in good health, enrolled as a control in a pregnancy study. The chain has TRBV19 and TRBJ2-1; the match to TRBD2 covers 7 bases. The sample in question was CD4+ T cells from peripheral blood mononuclear cells, obtained in the second trimester of pregnancy. The CDR3 loop reads CASSIMGGSYNEQFF. CDR3 in DNA: TGTGCCAGTAGTATCATGGGGGGGTCCTACAATGAGCAGTTCTTC.